The 27 T cell receptor beta chains below all came from one sample that was sequenced in a study of early T cells in non-severe SARS-CoV-2 infection. TCRdb reprocessed the 5' RACE reads via MiXCR and lists one record per CDR3 protein. Of about 25,000 distinct CDR3 sequences listed, around 4.4% are singletons. The specimen was whole blood. These TCRs come from an adult who was a healthcare worker with PCR-confirmed SARS-CoV-2 infection or an uninfected control (not recorded which).

In its sample, this clonotype was seen many times. The rearrangement links TRBV6-5 to TRBJ2-3; tentative D call: TRBD2 (8 bases). The CDR3 consists of 15 residues. The V end was cut by 4 bases, the J end by 4 bases, with 15 bases between. In germline, CDR1 is MNHEY, CDR2 SVGAGI. As DNA, the CDR3 is TGTGCCAGCAGTTCAGGGGGACTAGGTTCAGATACGCAGTATTTT. This encodes CASSSGGLGSDTQYF.

V is TRBV20-1 and J is TRBJ1-6; D gene unclear. This CDR3 is built from 13 residues. Germline CDR1 reads DFQATT; CDR2 reads SNEGSKA (reference sequence). Trimming shortened V by 6 bases and J by 10 bases, and 16 bases separated the two germline ends. Written as DNA, the CDR3 is TGCAGTGCCGAAGAAGGTCCGGGATCACCCCTCCACTTT. Translating gives CSAEEGPGSPLHF.

This clonotype was observed at least ten times. The chain recombines TRBV20-1 with TRBJ2-3, with 10 bases fitting TRBD2. CDR1 DFQATT and CDR2 SNEGSKA come from the germline V gene (reference sequence). J was trimmed by 1 base and V by 2 bases; bases with no gene match: 6. The CDR3 totals 16 residues. The CDR3 spells CSARSPGLARTDTQYF. CDR3 bases: TGCAGTGCTAGATCACCGGGACTAGCGCGCACAGATACGCAGTATTTT.

The table lists this clonotype with many counts. The chain carries TRBV5-6 and TRBJ2-3, with D unclear. The CDR3 totals 14 residues. Germline V gene sequence: CDR1 SGHDT, CDR2 YYEEEE. The ends were cut back, 0 bases at V and 5 bases at J, with 10 bases in the middle. CDR3 region: CASSLVSKRDTQYF. The CDR3 nucleotides read TGTGCCAGCAGCTTGGTTAGCAAGCGAGATACGCAGTATTTT. Variable domain in full (rest from reference TRBV5-6 and TRBJ2-3): DAGVTQSPTHLIKTRGQQVTLRCSPKSGHDTVSWYQQALGQGPQFIFQYYEEEERQRGNFPDRFSGHQFPNYSSELNVNALLLGDSALYLCASSLVSKRDTQYFGPGTRLTVL.

In this sample, this clonotype turned up many times. The gene calls are TRBV27 and TRBJ1-4; tentative D call: TRBD1 (6 bases). The CDR3 has 14 amino acids. Germline loops: CDR1 MNHEY, CDR2 SMNVEV (reference sequence). The germline V and J ends were trimmed by 8 bases and 4 bases, with 14 bases remaining between them. CDR3 in amino acids: CASGYGQSNEKLFF. In DNA, the CDR3 is TGTGCCAGCGGCTACGGACAGAGTAATGAAAAACTGTTTTTT.

This clonotype appeared many times. The rearrangement joins TRBV6-5 to TRBJ2-2, with D uncertain. Per the germline V gene, CDR1 is MNHEY and CDR2 is SVGAGI. Trimming took off 0 bases at V and 1 base at J, with 12 bases between the two ends. This CDR3 has 17 amino acids. In nucleotides, the CDR3 is TGTGCCAGCAGTTACTCGATAACGAGTAGGAACACCGGGGAGCTGTTTTTT. Protein: CASSYSITSRNTGELFF.

This clonotype has at least ten counts. The chain carries TRBV4-2 and TRBJ1-6, with D perhaps TRBD1 (5 bases). V shed 2 bases and J shed 8 bases, with 16 bases lying between them. Germline V gives CDR1 LGHNA, CDR2 YNFKEQ. The CDR3 is 16 amino acids. The CDR3 sequence is CASSQNVGAGDSPLHF. As DNA, the CDR3 is TGTGCCAGCAGCCAAAACGTTGGGGCAGGCGATTCACCCCTCCACTTT.

Only a few counts were recorded for this clonotype. The V gene is TRBV10-3, the J gene TRBJ2-5; TRBD1 might be the D (5 bases). CDR1 is ENHRY and CDR2 is SYGVKD in the germline V gene. The V gene lost 11 bases and the J gene lost 5 bases, with 15 bases spanning the gap. The CDR3 sequence is 12 residues long. CDR3 DNA sequence: TGTGCCGCCCAGGGTCTCGGGGAGACCCAGTACTTC. Translated, it gives CAAQGLGETQYF.

This clonotype was recorded at least ten times. This chain uses TRBV12-3 or TRBV12-4 with TRBJ2-3; 8 bases match TRBD2. This CDR3 has 17 amino acids. V gave up 6 bases and J gave up 0 bases; unmatched junction bases: 11. In DNA form, the CDR3 reads TGTGCCAGCAGCCTACGGACTAGCACAATTAGCACAGATACGCAGTATTTT. This encodes CASSLRTSTISTDTQYF.

This clonotype was picked up many times. The chain is built from TRBV6-2 or TRBV6-3 and TRBJ2-1; a possible D gene is TRBD1 (6 bases). The V gene lost 7 bases and the J gene lost 5 bases, with 24 bases spanning the gap. CDR1 and CDR2 (germline): MNHEY, SVGEGT. The length of the CDR3 is 17 residues. The CDR3 sequence is CASTDRLPATIHNEQFF. In nucleotides, the CDR3 is TGTGCCAGCACCGACAGGCTACCAGCCACAATTCACAATGAGCAGTTCTTC.

This clonotype was picked up a small number of times. This chain links TRBV6-5 with TRBJ2-7; 10 nucleotides line up with TRBD2. This CDR3 has 15 amino acids. The V segment lost 5 bases and the J segment 5 bases; nucleotides outside the gene matches: 9. Looked up from germline, CDR1 is MNHEY and CDR2 is SVGAGI. The CDR3 protein is CASSPKAGGPHEQYF. CDR3 nucleotides: TGTGCCAGCAGTCCGAAAGCGGGAGGGCCCCACGAGCAGTACTTC.

This clonotype was recorded at least ten times. The chain carries TRBV7-2 and TRBJ2-1; 13 bases map to TRBD2. Unmatched junction bases numbered 7, after V lost 5 bases and J lost 3 bases. Germline V gene sequence: CDR1 SGHTA, CDR2 FQGNSA. The CDR3 is 17 residues long. CDR3 coding DNA: TGTGCCAGCAGCCCGGCGACTAGCGGGAGGAACTACAATGAGCAGTTCTTC. Translating gives CASSPATSGRNYNEQFF.

This clonotype was observed many times. The CDR3 bases are TGTGCCAGCAGCCAAGGCCTCACAGGGGGAGGCTACACCTTC. Translated: CASSQGLTGGGYTF. The chain employs TRBV16 and TRBJ1-2; 8 nucleotides line up with TRBD1. The CDR3 has 14 residues. Germline CDR1 KGHSY, CDR2 FQNENV. J gave up 8 bases and V 2 bases, and 7 bases lay outside the gene matches. The whole variable domain, filled in from reference TRBV16 and TRBJ1-2, reads GEEVAQTPKHLVRGEGQKAKLYCAPIKGHSYVFWYQQVLKNEFKFLISFQNENVFDETGMPKERFSAKCLPNSPCSLEIQATKLEDSAVYFCASSQGLTGGGYTFGSGTRLTVV.

The table lists this clonotype with many counts. This rearrangement joins TRBV11-2 to TRBJ2-5; 13 bases match TRBD2. The J segment lost 5 bases and the V segment lost 5 bases, leaving 11 bases of the junction unmatched. The CDR3 extends over 17 amino acids. Germline values: CDR1 SGHAT, CDR2 FQNNGV. The CDR3 region has the DNA TGTGCCAGCAGCCTCGGGACTAGCGGGGATACGGGGGAGACCCAGTACTTC. This sequence encodes CASSLGTSGDTGETQYF.

This clonotype was observed at least ten times. V usage is TRBV20-1 and J usage is TRBJ1-2; 8 nucleotides agree with TRBD1. The CDR3 runs to 13 residues. V trimming: 6 bases; J trimming: 4 bases; junction bases outside the gene matches: 7. The germline V gene encodes CDR1 DFQATT and CDR2 SNEGSKA (reference sequence). The CDR3 sequence is CSALGQGLYGYTF. DNA for the CDR3: TGCAGTGCCCTAGGACAGGGACTCTATGGCTACACCTTC.

This clonotype occurred many times. The gene calls are TRBV5-1 and TRBJ2-1, with D perhaps TRBD2 (6 bases). V dropped 1 base and J dropped 0 bases, with 11 bases sitting between them. Germline-derived CDR1 and CDR2 are SGHRS and YFSETQ. This CDR3 comprises 16 residues. CDR3 sequence (DNA): TGCGCCAGCAGCTTGATGGGGGACTCCTCCTACAATGAGCAGTTCTTC. Protein sequence: CASSLMGDSSYNEQFF.

This clonotype has ten or more counts. V gene TRBV6-4 combines with J gene TRBJ2-3; D gene uncertain. The V end was cut by 4 bases, the J end by 5 bases, with 4 bases between. The CDR3 loop spans 11 amino acids. Germline CDR1 reads MRHNA; CDR2 reads SNTAGT. Here the CDR3 DNA reads TGTGCCAGCAGTGCGGGAGATACGCAGTATTTT. Translation gives CASSAGDTQYF.

Comment on this clonotype: It may be a read error: a sequence one base away is much more abundant. This rearrangement joins TRBV9 to TRBJ2-3; 7 bases are shared with TRBD2. The V gene end was trimmed by 0 bases and the J gene end by 6 bases; junction bases not matched to a gene: 7. The germline gives CDR1 SGDLS, CDR2 YYNGEE. The CDR3 runs to 15 residues. CDR3: CASSVGGRGGDTQYF. The CDR3 nucleotides read TGTGCCAGCAGCGTAGGCGGGAGAGGCGGGGATACGCAGTATTTT. Full variable domain (remainder filled in from reference TRBV9 and TRBJ2-3): DSGVTQTPKHLITATGQRVTLRCSPRSGDLSVYWYQQSLDQGLQFLIQYYNGEERAKGNILERFSAQQFPDLHSELNLSSLELGDSALYFCASSVGGRGGDTQYFGPGTRLTVL.

This clonotype was counted many times. This chain uses TRBV12-3 or TRBV12-4 with TRBJ2-2; tentatively, D is TRBD2 (6 bases). Trimming took 5 bases from V and 2 from J, leaving 12 bases between them. CDR3 length equals 15 residues. CDR3 nucleotides: TGTGCCAGCAGTGGGGGGACGGCCAACACCGGGGAGCTGTTTTTT. It specifies CASSGGTANTGELFF.

Many counts were recorded for this clonotype. The V and J genes are TRBV28 and TRBJ2-7, with no clear D. Trimming removed 2 bases at V and 2 bases at J, with 4 bases between. CDR1 is MDHEN, CDR2 SYDVKM, per germline. The CDR3 contains 12 residues. This chain's CDR3 is CASSLGTYEQYF. Written as DNA, the CDR3 is TGTGCCAGCAGTTTAGGGACCTACGAGCAGTACTTC.

The table lists this clonotype with many counts. This rearrangement joins TRBV4-3 to TRBJ2-1; D may correspond to TRBD1 or TRBD2 (5 bases each). The CDR3 is 14 amino acids. V shed 3 bases and J shed 4 bases, with 10 bases lying between them. Germline loops: CDR1 LGHNA, CDR2 YSLEER. The CDR3 region is CASSHVGPYNEQFF. The CDR3 DNA is TGCGCCAGCAGCCATGTGGGACCTTACAATGAGCAGTTCTTC.

This clonotype was counted at least ten times. The chain recombines TRBV10-3 with TRBJ1-6; D remains ambiguous. This CDR3 is 19 amino acids long. CDR1 ENHRY and CDR2 SYGVKD come from the germline V gene. The V end lost 0 bases, the J end lost 9 bases, and 24 bases lay between the germline ends. In nucleotides, the CDR3 is TGTGCCATCAGTGAGTCGGGATTAGGTCCCGAATTTCGAATTTCACCCCTCCACTTT. This encodes CAISESGLGPEFRISPLHF.

This clonotype was observed a handful of times. V usage is TRBV7-9 and J usage is TRBJ2-1; no reliable D call. V lost 6 bases, J lost 8 bases, and 11 bases lay in between. The CDR3 sequence is 12 residues long. The V gene's germline CDR1 is SEHNR and CDR2 FQNEAQ (reference sequence). The CDR3 protein is CASRANIHEQFF. The CDR3 coding sequence is TGTGCCAGCAGAGCTAATATTCATGAGCAGTTCTTC.

Ten or more counts support this clonotype. CDR3 sequence (DNA): TGTGCCAGTAGTATCTCACAGGGGGCTGGCGGGGAGCTGTTTTTT. It encodes CASSISQGAGGELFF. The chain couples TRBV19 to TRBJ2-2; 9 positions match TRBD1. The germline CDR1 and CDR2 sequences are LNHDA and SQIVND (reference sequence). The junction had 6 bases not matched to a gene; V was cut back by 3 bases and J by 7 bases. CDR3 length equals 15 residues.

This chain joins TRBV7-2 and TRBJ2-3; tentative D call: TRBD1 (5 bases). CDR1 and CDR2 from the germline V gene are SGHTA and FQGNSA. There are 15 residues in the CDR3. V was pared by 7 bases and J by 4 bases, with 18 bases between. The CDR3 is CASNYRGLVADTQYF. In nucleotides, the CDR3 is TGTGCCAGCAACTATAGGGGCCTAGTCGCAGATACGCAGTATTTT.

This clonotype was recorded at least ten times. This rearrangement joins TRBV12-3 or TRBV12-4 to TRBJ2-3; 10 positions agree with TRBD2. The CDR3 covers 16 residues. Unmatched junction bases numbered 8, after V lost 7 bases and J lost 1 base. The DNA of the CDR3 is TGTGCCAGCAATCCTAGCGGGAGCCTTCGCACAGATACGCAGTATTTT. It encodes CASNPSGSLRTDTQYF.

The table lists this clonotype with many counts. The chain employs TRBV20-1 and TRBJ2-7; 9 bases line up with TRBD1. Germline V gene data show CDR1 as DFQATT and CDR2 as SNEGSKA (reference sequence). V lost 0 bases and J lost 6; bases outside the gene matches: 6. The CDR3 sequence is 14 residues long. The CDR3 bases are TGCAGTGCTAGAGAACCGGACAGGGGAGGCGAGCAGTACTTC. Translating gives CSAREPDRGGEQYF.